The rows below give T cell receptor beta chains drawn from one sample of a study of T cell changes during pregnancy in multiple sclerosis. Method: immunoSEQ multiplex PCR; TCRdb's copy keeps in-frame clones and lacks some. This sample has around 57,000 clones, with 92% found just once. This specimen consisted of CD4+ T cells from peripheral blood mononuclear cells, obtained after pregnancy. The receptors were sampled from a female donor in good health, enrolled as a control in a pregnancy study. Both conserved end residues are trimmed from each CDR3.

TRBV28	TRBJ2-7	ASSRQGGGYEQY
TRBV4-3	TRBJ1-1	ASSQDQRVEGTEAF
TRBV30	TRBJ1-5	AWSRPSKVRQPQH
TRBV7-2	TRBJ1-5	ASSLMGGLEPQH
TRBV4-1	TRBJ2-3	ASSPQQGAGVYSRTDTQY
TRBV4-3	TRBJ2-3	ASSQVGGEDTQY
TRBV15	TRBJ1-1	ATSTHRAAF
TRBV4-3	TRBJ2-1	ASSQEPAGGEQF
TRBV10-3	TRBJ1-2	AIRADRGLTGYGYT
TRBV23-1	TRBJ2-7	ASSQSCYEQY
TRBV6-5	TRBJ1-4	ASSRGIDSEKLF
TRBV7-3	TRBJ2-3	ASSSDGTGLY
TRBV7-2	TRBJ2-1	ASSSPWAEQF
TRBV4-2	TRBJ2-1	ASSQAYGGGGTRNEQF
TRBV9	TRBJ1-3	ASSVAGQGAGNTIY
TRBV6-5	TRBJ1-2	ASSQIQGSGYT
TRBV9	TRBJ1-2	ASSAQDWGSTKGYGYT
TRBV28	TRBJ2-7	ASSFETYEQY
TRBV5-4	TRBJ2-5	ASSLDQGYRETQY
TRBV19	TRBJ2-5	ASSSDSPGGTQY